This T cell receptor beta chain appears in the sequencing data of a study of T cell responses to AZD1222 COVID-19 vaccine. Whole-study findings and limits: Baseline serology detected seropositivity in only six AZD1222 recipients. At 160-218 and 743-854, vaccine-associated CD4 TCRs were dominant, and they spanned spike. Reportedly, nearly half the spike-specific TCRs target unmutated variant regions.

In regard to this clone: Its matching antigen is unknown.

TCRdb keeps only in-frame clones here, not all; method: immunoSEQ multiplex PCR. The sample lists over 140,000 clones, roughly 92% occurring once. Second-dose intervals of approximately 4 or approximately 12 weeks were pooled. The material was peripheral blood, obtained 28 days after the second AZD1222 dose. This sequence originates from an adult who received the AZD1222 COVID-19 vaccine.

The CDR3 protein is CATSPGNRGGAGHTEAFF. Here the CDR3 DNA reads TGTGCCACCAGTCCCGGGAATCGGGGGGGGGCAGGTCACACTGAAGCTTTCTTT. J is TRBJ1-1 and V is TRBV24-1; maybe TRBD1 (6 bases). Germline CDR1 is KGHDR and CDR2 is SFDVKD. The CDR3 runs to 18 residues. The V gene lost 6 bases and the J gene lost 3 bases, with 25 bases spanning the gap.